What follows are 8 T cell receptor beta chains derived from one specimen sequenced in a study of cytomegalovirus exposure and HLA in healthy donors. The table came from immunoSEQ multiplex PCR; TCRdb's copy has only in-frame clones and leaves some out. The sample records 150,000 to 200,000 clones, more than 80% being singletons. Material: PBMCs. These TCRs come from a man aged 18 to 30 in good health and CMV-seropositive.

V usage is TRBV27 and J usage is TRBJ2-7; 13 bases map to TRBD2. This CDR3 has 14 amino acids. CDR1 is MNHEY and CDR2 is SMNVEV in the germline V gene (reference sequence). V dropped 7 bases and J dropped 6; count of bases not matched to a gene: 6. CDR3 loop: CASKTGLAGVEQYF. CDR3 DNA: TGTGCCAGCAAGACTGGACTAGCGGGAGTCGAGCAGTACTTC.

The rearrangement links TRBV28 to TRBJ1-5; 12 bases are shared with TRBD1. Looked up from germline, CDR1 is MDHEN and CDR2 is SYDVKM. V trimming: 6 bases; J trimming: 7 bases; junction bases outside the gene matches: 10. This CDR3 comprises 16 residues. DNA of the CDR3: TGTGCCAGCAGCTCGCCGGGACAGGGGGCATCGCAGCCCCAGCATTTT. Translated: CASSSPGQGASQPQHF.

The rearrangement links TRBV7-2 to TRBJ2-5; D is perhaps TRBD1 (6 bases). Trimming shortened V by 2 bases and J by 1 base, and 8 bases separated the two germline ends. Germline V gene sequence: CDR1 SGHTA, CDR2 FQGNSA. The CDR3 sequence is 14 residues long. The CDR3 region has the DNA TGTGCCAGCAGCTTAAACAGGGCCCAAGAGACCCAGTACTTC. Translated, it gives CASSLNRAQETQYF.

This chain uses TRBV4-2 with TRBJ1-1; D gene unclear. Trimming took off 1 base at V and 1 base at J, with 10 bases between the two ends. This CDR3 comprises 15 residues. The germline V gene has CDR1 LGHNA and CDR2 YNFKEQ. The CDR3 DNA reads TGTGCCAGCAGCCAAGTGCCAGAATGGAACACTGAAGCTTTCTTT. This sequence encodes CASSQVPEWNTEAFF.

The J gene is TRBJ1-2, the V gene TRBV25-1; D ambiguous. The CDR3 spans 12 residues. Trimming stripped 3 bases from V and 1 base from J, with 3 bases between. In germline, CDR1 is MGHDK, CDR2 SYGVNS. CDR3 residues: CASSDLNYGYTF. The DNA of the CDR3 is TGTGCCAGCAGTGATCTTAACTATGGCTACACCTTC.

The V call is TRBV27, the J call TRBJ2-7; 8 bases are a match to TRBD2. Losses at the gene ends were 4 bases for V and 5 bases for J; bases not matched to a gene: 7. Germline CDR1 and CDR2: MNHEY and SMNVEV (reference sequence). The CDR3 totals 14 residues. CDR3 nucleotides: TGTGCCAGCAGTTCAAGCGGGAGACTCAACGAGCAGTACTTC. Its translation is CASSSSGRLNEQYF.

This rearrangement joins TRBV7-2 to TRBJ2-1; a possible D gene is TRBD2 (5 bases). The CDR3 sequence is 15 residues long. Per germline, CDR1 SGHTA and CDR2 FQGNSA. V was cut by 4 bases and J by 1 base, with 11 bases left in between. The CDR3 loop reads CASSSDYQSYNEQFF. CDR3 DNA sequence: TGTGCCAGCAGCTCCGACTACCAGTCCTACAATGAGCAGTTCTTC.

The chain joins TRBV7-6 to TRBJ2-2, with unresolved D. This CDR3 is 13 amino acids long. The V end lost 5 bases, the J end lost 5 bases, and 9 bases lay between the germline ends. The germline CDR1 and CDR2 sequences are SGHVS and FNYEAQ. The CDR3 here is CASSQIRTGELFF. In DNA form, the CDR3 reads TGTGCCAGCAGCCAGATCAGGACCGGGGAGCTGTTTTTT.